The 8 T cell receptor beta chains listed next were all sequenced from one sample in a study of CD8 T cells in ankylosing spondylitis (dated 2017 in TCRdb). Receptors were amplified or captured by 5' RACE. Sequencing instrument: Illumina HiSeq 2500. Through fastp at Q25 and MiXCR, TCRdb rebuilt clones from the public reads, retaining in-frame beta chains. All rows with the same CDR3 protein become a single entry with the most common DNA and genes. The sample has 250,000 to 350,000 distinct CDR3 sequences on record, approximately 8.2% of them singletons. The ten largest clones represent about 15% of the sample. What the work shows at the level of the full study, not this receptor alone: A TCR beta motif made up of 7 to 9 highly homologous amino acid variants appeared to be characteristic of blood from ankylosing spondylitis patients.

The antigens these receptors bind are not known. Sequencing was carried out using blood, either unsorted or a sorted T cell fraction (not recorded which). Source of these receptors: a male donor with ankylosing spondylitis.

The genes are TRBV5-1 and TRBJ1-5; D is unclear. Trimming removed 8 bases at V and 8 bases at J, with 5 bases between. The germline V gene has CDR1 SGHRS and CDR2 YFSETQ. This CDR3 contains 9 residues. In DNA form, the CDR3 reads TGCGCCAGGCGGGAGCCCCAGCATTTT. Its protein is CARREPQHF.

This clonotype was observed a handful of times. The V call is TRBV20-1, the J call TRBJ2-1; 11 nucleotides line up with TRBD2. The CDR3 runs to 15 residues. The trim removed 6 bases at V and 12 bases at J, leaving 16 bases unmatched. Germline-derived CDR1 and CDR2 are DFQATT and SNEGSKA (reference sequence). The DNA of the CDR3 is TGCAGTGCCCGCGTCCTAGGGCTAGCGGGAGGTAGGCAGTTCTTC. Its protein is CSARVLGLAGGRQFF.

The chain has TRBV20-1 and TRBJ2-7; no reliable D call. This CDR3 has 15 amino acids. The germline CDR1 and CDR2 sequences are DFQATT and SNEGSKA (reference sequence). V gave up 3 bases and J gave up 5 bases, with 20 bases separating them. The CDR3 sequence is CSASSFSKTRDEQYF. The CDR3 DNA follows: TGCAGTGCTAGCTCCTTTTCGAAGACTCGGGACGAGCAGTACTTC.

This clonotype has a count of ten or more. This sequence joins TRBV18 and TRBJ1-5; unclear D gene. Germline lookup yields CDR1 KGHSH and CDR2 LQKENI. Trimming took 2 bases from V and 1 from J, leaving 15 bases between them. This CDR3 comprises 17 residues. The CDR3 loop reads CASSPTGYGGSNQPQHF. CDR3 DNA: TGTGCCAGCTCACCAACGGGTTACGGTGGGAGCAATCAGCCCCAGCATTTT. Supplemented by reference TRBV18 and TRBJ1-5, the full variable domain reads NAGVMQNPRHLVRRRGQEARLRCSPMKGHSHVYWYRQLPEEGLKFMVYLQKENIIDESGMPKERFSAEFPKEGPSILRIQQVVRGDSAAYFCASSPTGYGGSNQPQHFGDGTRLSIL.

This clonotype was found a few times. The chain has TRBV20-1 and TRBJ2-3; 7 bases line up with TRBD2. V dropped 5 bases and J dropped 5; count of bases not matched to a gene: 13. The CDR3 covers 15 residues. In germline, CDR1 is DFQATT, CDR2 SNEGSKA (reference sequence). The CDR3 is CSAGGEPSPGDTQYF. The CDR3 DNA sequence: TGCAGTGCTGGGGGGGAGCCTTCCCCGGGAGATACGCAGTATTTT.

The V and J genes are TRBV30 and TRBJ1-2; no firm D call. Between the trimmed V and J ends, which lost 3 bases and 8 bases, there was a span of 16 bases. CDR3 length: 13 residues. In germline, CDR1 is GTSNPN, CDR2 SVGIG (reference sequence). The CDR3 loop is CAWRIIAAGGYTF. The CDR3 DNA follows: TGTGCCTGGAGGATCATAGCTGCTGGCGGCTACACCTTC.

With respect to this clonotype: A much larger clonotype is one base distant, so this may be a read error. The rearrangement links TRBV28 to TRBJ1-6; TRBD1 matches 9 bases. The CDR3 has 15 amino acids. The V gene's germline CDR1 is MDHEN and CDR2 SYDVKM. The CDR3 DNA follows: TGTGCCAGCTCTACAGGGGGCGACTATAATTCACCCATCCACTTT. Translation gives CASSTGGDYNSPIHF.

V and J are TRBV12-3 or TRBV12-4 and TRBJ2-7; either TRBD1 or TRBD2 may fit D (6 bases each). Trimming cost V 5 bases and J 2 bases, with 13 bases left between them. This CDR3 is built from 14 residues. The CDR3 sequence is CASSRPGAAYEQYF. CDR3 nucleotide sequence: TGTGCCAGCAGTCGTCCGGGGGCCGCCTACGAGCAGTACTTC.